The T cell receptor (delta chain) under discussion was sequenced for a study of delta chains in infants with herpesvirus infections (dated by TCRdb to 2021 to 2023). Regarding the complete study: To characterize gammadelta T cell responses to primary cytomegalovirus (CMV) infection, researchers prospectively followed a birth cohort of Ugandan infants starting at birth. gammadelta TCRs were sequenced from PBMC obtained from around 18 CMV-infected infants (one congenitally infected) and seven to nine CMV-uninfected infants for whom sufficient sample was available. Infant blood samples were grouped into approximate age categories of 1.5, 4, 8 and 12 months. Previously published Belgian fetal and cord blood gammadelta TCR data were included only for comparison and were not generated in this cohort.

Results and caveats for the whole study, not just this receptor: In CMV-uninfected infants, the public clonotype might still exist at levels below the detection limit. The authors noted a small sample size and no race- or environment-matched controls, since nearly all Ugandans acquire CMV before adulthood. Detection of the public clonotype was limited to the first time point after infection, and the public clonotype was not found in uninfected infants or in infants infected after 120 days.

In Kampala, Uganda, pregnant women receiving prenatal care were recruited and their infants were enrolled, and documentation of maternal HIV status was required. Families received weekly visits, and collection of infant clinical information, oral swabs and peripheral blood began at 6 weeks of age and continued every 4 months after that. After blood was collected in heparin tubes, PBMC were isolated using Ficoll-Paque density gradient centrifugation and then cryopreserved. Receptor libraries were prepared by RT-PCR. TCR cDNA was generated by reverse transcription of PBMC RNA with SuperScript II and gamma-chain- and delta-chain-specific primers. After purification with AMPure XP beads, the cDNA was amplified and indexed with Illumina adapters using the Nextera XT Index Kit. gammadelta TCR libraries were sequenced on an Illumina MiSeq with a V2 300-cycle kit. As for how the authors treated the data: Using MiXCR v2.1.12, CDR3 sequences were assembled, and reads were mapped onto D, J and V genes obtained from GenBank. Repertoire analyses of the CDR3 clonotypes were performed with VDJtools v1.2.1. For TCRdb, the public reads were processed anew by CATT, and duplicate DNA sequences were folded into one row. The V and J calls reflect TCRdb's pipeline rather than the authors' work. The sample includes approximately 2,500 delta-chain clones, with around 38% observed a single time. The ten largest account for around 4.9% of the sample.

A remark on this clone: Its antigen is currently not known. No much larger clone exists at a distance of one base, and base qualities are not known.

The source was peripheral blood, collected at time point 4 of longitudinal follow-up. The TCR was taken from a human donor who was a Ugandan infant, either HIV-exposed or HIV-unexposed (not recorded which).

The DNA reads as follows: TGTGCCTGTGACTCATTACTGGGGGCTGACACCGATAAACTCATCTTT. This is translated as CACDSLLGADTDKLIF. This receptor chain uses TRDV2 and TRDJ1; 8 bases in the middle match TRDD3. Ends trimmed: V by 3 bases, J by 0 bases; bases unmatched to a gene: 8. CDR1 and CDR2 are drawn from the germline V gene: GEAIGNYY, EKD. The CDR3 sequence holds 16 residues, the cysteine and phenylalanine included. Only CDR3 DNA is held: 48 bases, read in frame from base 1.